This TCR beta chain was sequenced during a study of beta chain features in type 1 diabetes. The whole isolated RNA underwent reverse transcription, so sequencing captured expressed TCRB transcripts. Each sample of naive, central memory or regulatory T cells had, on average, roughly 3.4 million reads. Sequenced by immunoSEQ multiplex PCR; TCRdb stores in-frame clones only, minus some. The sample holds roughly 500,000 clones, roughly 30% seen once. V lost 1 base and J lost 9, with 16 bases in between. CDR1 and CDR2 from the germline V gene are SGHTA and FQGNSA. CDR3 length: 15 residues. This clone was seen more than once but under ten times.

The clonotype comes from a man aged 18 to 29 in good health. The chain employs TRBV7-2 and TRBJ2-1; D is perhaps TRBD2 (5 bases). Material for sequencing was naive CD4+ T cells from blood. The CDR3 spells CASSLEAQRWSEQFF. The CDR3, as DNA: TGTGCCAGCAGCTTAGAGGCCCAGCGGTGGAGTGAGCAGTTCTTC.